This T cell receptor (beta chain) was obtained from a study of identical twins (dated by TCRdb to between 2015 and 2016). Some background on the complete study: TCR alpha and beta repertoires from monozygotic twins, unrelated adults of various ages and cord blood were deep-sequenced to test whether fetal clonotypes persist. To rule out contamination, the twin experiments were replicated at different times with different library preparation protocols. Overall study results and their limits: Out-of-frame TCR alpha sharing in monozygotic twins was systematically underestimated by recombination models, whereas sharing between unrelated individuals was in agreement with the recombination models. Because the same donors could not be followed over many years, the conclusions relied on cross-sectional statistical analysis. Fewer insertions were carried by abundant cord blood beta clonotypes, a similar but weaker trend appeared in young adult naive repertoires, and no such trend appeared in memory repertoires. Compared with coincidental sharing between unrelated individuals, an excess of low generation-probability sequences was observed among out-of-frame TCR alpha sequences shared between twins. Invariant T cells such as MAIT and iNKT could partly confound zero-insertion analyses, though diverse VJ usage argued against this for most clonotypes. A weaker excess of twin sharing was found in beta out-of-frame sequences because the signal-to-noise ratio was lowered by fewer shared sequences.

Every donor in the study was a healthy Caucasian. Three pairs of female monozygotic twins, all aged about 18 to 30 years, made up the twin cohort. Positive isolation kits from Invitrogen were used to isolate CD4+ and CD8+ T cell populations. From the germline V gene, CDR1 is MGHDK and CDR2 is SYGVNS. There are 15 amino acids in the CDR3, from cysteine to phenylalanine inclusive. CDR3 DNA is the only sequence kept; it has 45 bases, read in frame from the first base. From V the trimming removes 4 bases and from J it removes 9 bases, while the gene matches leave 6 bases of the junction unaccounted for. Library construction relied on 5' RACE. Sequencing took place on an Illumina HiSeq 2000. A universal primer binding site was introduced by template switching, and a unique molecular identifier was present in the final cDNA, enabling accurate counting of TCR cDNA molecules. First-strand cDNA for TCR alpha and beta chains was synthesized from specific primers in the conserved constant-segment region. To control for contamination, every cDNA library was double barcoded, receiving both a SMART-Mk sample barcode and Illumina barcodes. TruSeq adapter sequences, together with Illumina sample barcodes, were added in two successive PCR steps. TCR alpha and beta cDNA libraries were sequenced on the Illumina HiSeq platform with custom primers. The original methods were these. MiGEC was used to process raw reads and extract unique molecular identifiers, and MiXCR was used to find CDR3 positions. For each individual, recombination models were inferred using an EM algorithm with the repgenHMM and IGoR tools. The analysis of shared clonotypes was done with the tcR package in R, with sharing normalized by the product of cloneset sizes. Out-of-frame nonproductive sequences were analyzed to study raw recombination free of thymic and clonal selection effects. TCRdb reworked the public reads: Q25 trimming with fastp, MiXCR clone assembly, productive beta chains retained. Merged by CDR3 protein, the rows form single entries marked with the most common genes and DNA. What appears here as the V and J calls and clone size reflects TCRdb's work, not the paper's. This sample holds roughly 220,000 distinct CDR3 sequences; 6.5% were observed only once. The ten biggest clones cover approximately 14% of the sample.

With regard to this clonotype: No cognate antigen has been identified for it. Qualities for individual bases were not recorded, and no much larger clone is one base off.

The same data also went into a second study, on T cells expressing NK-cell markers. The second study's paper adds: Eight or nine donors provided sorted CD3+CD56+NKG2C+, CD3+CD56+NKG2C- and CD3+CD56-NKG2C+ T-cell subsets, whose TCR beta-chain repertoires were profiled. Of the eight sequenced donors, seven were found to be HCMV-seropositive and one was found to be HCMV-seronegative. In several experiments an anti-gammadeltaTCR antibody was added to restrict sorting to alphabetaTCR-expressing T cells. In 6 or 7 donors, the dominant CD3+CD56+NKG2C+ clonotypes ranked among the top 10 CD8+ clonotypes, making up about 1.0-8% of CD8+ T cells. Those dominant clonotypes were again the most abundant among CD3+CD56-NKG2C+ cells in a handful of donors, at about 25-60.1%. Whether the expanded NKG2C-expressing T cell clones were specific for HCMV antigens remained unclear. All eight donors whose samples were sequenced were randomly selected healthy volunteers, three of them men and five women. A commercial ELISA kit detecting HCMV-specific IgG in serum was used to determine HCMV serostatus. MIGEC was used to demultiplex reads and group reads by UMI, and MiTCR was used to assemble and quantify clonotypes. To exclude erroneous sequences, only TCR cDNA sequences supported by at least two reads were retained. The tcR package was used for downstream repertoire analysis, and clonotypes were matched across fractions by CDR3 nucleotide sequence plus V segment. VDJmatch was used to annotate antigen specificity against VDJdb, with one amino acid substitution in CDR3 allowed.

This chain is built from TRBV25-1 and TRBJ1-6; 10 central bases correspond to TRBD1. Sequencing was carried out using CD8+ T cells sorted from blood. The clonotype comes from a woman in her late teens or twenties in good health. This receptor carries the CDR3 CASSAGQGSGSPLHF. The sequenced DNA: TGTGCCAGCAGTGCGGGACAGGGGTCGGGTTCACCCCTCCACTTT.